These 10 T cell receptor beta chains came from one sample sequenced in a study of shared clonotypes between healthy human individuals. CD45RO-negative, CCR7-positively selected cells formed the naive CD8 fraction, excluding terminally differentiated effector memory CD45RA+ cells. TCRdb's table, derived via immunoSEQ multiplex PCR, lists solely in-frame clones and lacks some. This table holds around 2,000,000 clones, less than 95% found once. Sequenced sample: naive CD8+ T cells sorted from blood. These receptors were obtained from a man aged 18 to 29 in good health.

This clone was counted once. This rearrangement joins TRBV7-9 to TRBJ2-3; TRBD2 matches 11 bases. Losses at the gene ends were 8 bases for V and 5 bases for J; bases not matched to a gene: 12. CDR1 and CDR2 from the germline V gene are SEHNR and FQNEAQ (reference sequence). CDR3 length equals 16 residues. The CDR3 sequence: CASSSSSGLAGDTQYF. The DNA for the CDR3 is TGTGCCAGCTCCTCCTCGTCAGGACTAGCGGGAGATACGCAGTATTTT. The full variable domain, rest sourced from reference TRBV7-9 and TRBJ2-3, is DTGVSQNPRHKITKRGQNVTFRCDPISEHNRLYWYRQTLGQGPEFLTYFQNEAQLEKSRLLSDRFSAERPKGSFSTLEIQRTEQGDSAMYLCASSSSSGLAGDTQYFGPGTRLTVL.

The count of this clone is one. J is TRBJ1-1 and V is TRBV13, with 10 positions matching TRBD1. CDR1 PRHDT and CDR2 FYEKMQ come from the germline V gene (reference sequence). V dropped 4 bases and J dropped 7; count of bases not matched to a gene: 6. There are 14 residues in the CDR3. The CDR3 sequence is CASSSRQGAGEAFF. CDR3 nucleotides: TGTGCCAGCAGCTCCCGACAGGGGGCTGGTGAAGCTTTCTTT.

J is TRBJ2-3 and V is TRBV7-9; no clear D gene. CDR3 length: 14 residues. Germline loops: CDR1 SEHNR, CDR2 FQNEAQ (reference sequence). Trimming cost V 2 bases and J 2 bases, with 8 bases left between them. Here the CDR3 reads CASSLLITTDTQYF. The DNA of the CDR3 is TGTGCCAGCAGCTTATTGATAACCACAGATACGCAGTATTTT.

The gene calls are TRBV5-6 and TRBJ2-1, with 8 bases matching TRBD1. The V gene end was trimmed by 4 bases and the J gene end by 11 bases; junction bases not matched to a gene: 8. The germline V gene encodes CDR1 SGHDT and CDR2 YYEEEE. The CDR3 has 13 residues. The CDR3 region has the DNA TGTGCCAGCAGCGTCGGACAGGGAGGTAAGCAGTTCTTC. This translates into CASSVGQGGKQFF.

This clone was recorded once. J is TRBJ2-1 and V is TRBV6-5; D remains unclear. This CDR3 is built from 15 residues. The germline V and J ends were trimmed by 1 base and 0 bases, with 7 bases remaining between them. The germline gives CDR1 MNHEY, CDR2 SVGAGI. The chain's CDR3 is CASSYLAVSYNEQFF. In DNA, the CDR3 is TGTGCCAGCAGTTACTTGGCAGTCTCCTACAATGAGCAGTTCTTC.

CDR3 coding DNA: TGTGCCAGCAGACGCACCGGGACAAAGAACACTGAAGCTTTCTTT. Its protein is CASRRTGTKNTEAFF. The rearrangement joins TRBV6-5 to TRBJ1-1; D perhaps matches TRBD1 (6 bases). CDR3 size: 15 residues. The V end was cut by 6 bases, the J end by 1 base, with 15 bases between. Germline CDR1 reads MNHEY; CDR2 reads SVGAGI.

The chain recombines TRBV7-6 with TRBJ2-2; D assignment may be TRBD1 or TRBD2 (5 bases each). Germline-derived CDR1 and CDR2 are SGHVS and FNYEAQ. The ends were cut back, 3 bases at V and 6 bases at J, with 11 bases in the middle. CDR3 length: 14 residues. This CDR3 is CASSLRGASGELFF. CDR3 nucleotides: TGTGCCAGCAGCTTGAGGGGCGCCTCCGGGGAGCTGTTTTTT.

V usage is TRBV28 and J usage is TRBJ2-7, with a possible D match to TRBD1 (7 bases). V lost 6 bases to trimming and J lost 2 bases, with 17 bases between them. The CDR3 runs 15 residues. The germline CDR1 and CDR2 sequences are MDHEN and SYDVKM. The CDR3 nucleotides are TGTGCCAGCAGACCTAGGACAGGACTAACCTACGAGCAGTACTTC. Residues: CASRPRTGLTYEQYF.

The sample holds one count of this clone. The chain couples TRBV4-1 to TRBJ1-4; 8 nucleotides align to TRBD1. The V segment lost 0 bases and the J segment 6 bases; nucleotides outside the gene matches: 6. The germline CDR1 and CDR2 sequences are MGHRA and YSYEKL. This CDR3 has 16 residues. This chain's CDR3 is CASSQDTQGAYEKLFF. DNA of the CDR3: TGCGCCAGCAGCCAAGATACGCAGGGGGCTTATGAAAAACTGTTTTTT.

The gene calls are TRBV4-3 and TRBJ2-5; TRBD1 aligns across 7 bases. The CDR3 totals 14 residues. The V gene's germline CDR1 is LGHNA and CDR2 YSLEER. V dropped 2 bases and J dropped 2; count of bases not matched to a gene: 2. The CDR3 loop reads CASSQLGQQETQYF. The CDR3 nucleotides read TGCGCCAGCAGCCAACTGGGACAGCAAGAGACCCAGTACTTC.